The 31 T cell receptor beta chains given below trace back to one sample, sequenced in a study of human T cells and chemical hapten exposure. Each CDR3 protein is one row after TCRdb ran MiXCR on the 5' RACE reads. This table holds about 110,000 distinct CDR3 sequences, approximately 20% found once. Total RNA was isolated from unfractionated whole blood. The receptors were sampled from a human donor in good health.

Written as DNA, the CDR3 is TGTGCCAGCAGGGGGAAAGGGGAGCATCAGCCCCAGCATTTT. Translated, it gives CASRGKGEHQPQHF. The chain is built from TRBV25-1 and TRBJ1-5; possibly TRBD1 for D (5 bases). The V end was cut by 6 bases, the J end by 5 bases, with 14 bases between. Germline CDR1 and CDR2: MGHDK and SYGVNS. The CDR3 length is 14 residues.

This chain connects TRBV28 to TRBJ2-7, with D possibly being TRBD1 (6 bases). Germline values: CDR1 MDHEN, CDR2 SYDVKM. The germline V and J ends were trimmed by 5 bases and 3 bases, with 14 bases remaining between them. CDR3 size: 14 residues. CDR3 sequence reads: CASSTPDRVYEQYF. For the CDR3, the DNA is TGTGCCAGCAGTACCCCGGACAGAGTCTACGAGCAGTACTTC.

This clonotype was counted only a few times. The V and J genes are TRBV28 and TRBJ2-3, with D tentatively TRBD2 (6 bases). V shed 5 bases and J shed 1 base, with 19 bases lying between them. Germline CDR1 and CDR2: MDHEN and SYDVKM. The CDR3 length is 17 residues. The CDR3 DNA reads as TGTGCCAGCAGTCCCCCGCGGGAAATTGTGGGCACAGATACGCAGTATTTT. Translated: CASSPPREIVGTDTQYF.

In DNA, the CDR3 is TGTGCCAGCAGCCGGGCAGGGACAAGCACAGATACGCAGTATTTT. It is translated as CASSRAGTSTDTQYF. The V and J genes are TRBV11-2 and TRBJ2-3, with a weak D call TRBD1 (6 bases). Trimming removed 5 bases at V and 0 bases at J, with 12 bases between. The germline CDR1 and CDR2 sequences are SGHAT and FQNNGV. This CDR3 is built from 15 residues.

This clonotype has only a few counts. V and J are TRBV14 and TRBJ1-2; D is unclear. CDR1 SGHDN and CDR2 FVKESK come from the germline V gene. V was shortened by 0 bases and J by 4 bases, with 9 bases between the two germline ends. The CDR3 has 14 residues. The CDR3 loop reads CASSQDLGGYGYTF. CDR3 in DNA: TGTGCCAGCAGCCAAGACTTGGGAGGCTATGGCTACACCTTC.

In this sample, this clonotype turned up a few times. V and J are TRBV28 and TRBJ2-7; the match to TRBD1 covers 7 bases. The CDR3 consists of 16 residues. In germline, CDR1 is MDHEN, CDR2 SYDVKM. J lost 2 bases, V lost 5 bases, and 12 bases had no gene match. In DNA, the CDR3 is TGTGCCAGCAGTCCTGCGTGGGGGACAGCAGCCTACGAGCAGTACTTC. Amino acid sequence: CASSPAWGTAAYEQYF.

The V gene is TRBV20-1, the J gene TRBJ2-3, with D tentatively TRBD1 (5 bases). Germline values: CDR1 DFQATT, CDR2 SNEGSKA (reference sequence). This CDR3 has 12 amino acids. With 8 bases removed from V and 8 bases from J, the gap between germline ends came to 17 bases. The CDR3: CSIGARGITQYF. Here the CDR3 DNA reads TGCAGTATTGGGGCCCGTGGCATTACGCAGTATTTT.

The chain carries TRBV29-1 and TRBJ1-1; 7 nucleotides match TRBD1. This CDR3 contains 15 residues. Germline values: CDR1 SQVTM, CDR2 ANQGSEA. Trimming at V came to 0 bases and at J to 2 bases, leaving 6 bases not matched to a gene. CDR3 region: CSVEDRQGLNTEAFF. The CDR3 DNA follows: TGCAGCGTTGAAGATCGACAGGGACTAAACACTGAAGCTTTCTTT. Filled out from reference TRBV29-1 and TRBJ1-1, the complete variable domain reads SAVISQKPSRDICQRGTSLTIQCQVDSQVTMMFWYRQQPGQSLTLIATANQGSEATYESGFVIDKFPISRPNLTFSTLTVSNMSPEDSSIYLCSVEDRQGLNTEAFFGQGTRLTVV.

CDR3 DNA: TGTGCCACCAGTGATCATGGAAGGGGGAGGATAGCGGACGTCACAGATACGCAGTATTTT. Amino acid sequence: CATSDHGRGRIADVTDTQYF. J is TRBJ2-3 and V is TRBV24-1; D is tentatively TRBD1 or TRBD2 (6 bases each). Germline V gene sequence: CDR1 KGHDR, CDR2 SFDVKD. The V end was cut by 3 bases, the J end by 2 bases, with 26 bases between. CDR3 size: 20 residues.

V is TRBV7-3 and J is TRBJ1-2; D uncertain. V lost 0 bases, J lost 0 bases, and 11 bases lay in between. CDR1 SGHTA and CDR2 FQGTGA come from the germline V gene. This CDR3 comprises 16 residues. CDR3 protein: CASSLTARLSNYGYTF. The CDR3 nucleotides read TGTGCCAGCAGCTTAACCGCACGCCTCTCTAACTATGGCTACACCTTC.

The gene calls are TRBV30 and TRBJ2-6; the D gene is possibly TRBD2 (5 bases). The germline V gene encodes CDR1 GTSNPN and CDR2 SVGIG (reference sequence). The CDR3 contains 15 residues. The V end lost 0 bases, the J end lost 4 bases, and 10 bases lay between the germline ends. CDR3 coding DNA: TGTGCCTGGAGTGTACATACGGGAGGGGCCAACGTCCTGACTTTC. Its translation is CAWSVHTGGANVLTF.

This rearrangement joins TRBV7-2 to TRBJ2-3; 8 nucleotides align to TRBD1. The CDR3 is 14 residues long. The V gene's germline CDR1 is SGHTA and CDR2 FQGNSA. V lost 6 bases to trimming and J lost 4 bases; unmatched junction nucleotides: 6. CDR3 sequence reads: CASSPDRGPDTQYF. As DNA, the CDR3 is TGTGCCAGCAGTCCCGACAGGGGTCCAGATACGCAGTATTTT.

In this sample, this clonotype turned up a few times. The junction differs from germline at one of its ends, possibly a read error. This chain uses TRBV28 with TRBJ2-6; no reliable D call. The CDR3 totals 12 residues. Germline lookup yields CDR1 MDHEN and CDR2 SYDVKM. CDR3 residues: CACSSGANVLTF. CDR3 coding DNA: TGTGCCTGCAGTTCAGGGGCCAACGTCCTGACTTTC.

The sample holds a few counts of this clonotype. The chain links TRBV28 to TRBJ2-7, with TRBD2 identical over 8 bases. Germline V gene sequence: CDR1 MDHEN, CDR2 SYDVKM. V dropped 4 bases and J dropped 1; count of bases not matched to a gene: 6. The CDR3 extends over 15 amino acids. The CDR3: CASSWSGSWSYEQYF. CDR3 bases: TGTGCCAGCAGTTGGAGCGGGAGTTGGTCCTACGAGCAGTACTTC.

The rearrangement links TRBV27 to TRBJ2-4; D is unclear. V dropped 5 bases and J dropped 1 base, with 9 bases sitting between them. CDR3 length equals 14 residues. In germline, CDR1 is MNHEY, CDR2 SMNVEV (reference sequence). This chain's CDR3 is CASSPRRAKNIQYF. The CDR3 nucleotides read TGTGCCAGCAGTCCGCGCCGGGCCAAAAACATTCAGTACTTC.

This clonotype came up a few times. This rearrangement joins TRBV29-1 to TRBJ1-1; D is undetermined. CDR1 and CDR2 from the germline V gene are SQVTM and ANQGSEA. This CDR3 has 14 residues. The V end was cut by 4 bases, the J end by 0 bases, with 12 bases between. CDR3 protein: CSVVTPGMNTEAFF. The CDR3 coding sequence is TGCAGCGTTGTAACCCCCGGGATGAACACTGAAGCTTTCTTT.

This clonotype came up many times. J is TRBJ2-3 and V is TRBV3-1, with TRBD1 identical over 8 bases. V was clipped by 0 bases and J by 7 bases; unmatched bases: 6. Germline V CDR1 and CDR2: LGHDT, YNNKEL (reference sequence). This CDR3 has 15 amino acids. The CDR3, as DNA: TGTGCCAGCAGCCAAGATAAAGGGGACAGGAATACGCAGTATTTT. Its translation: CASSQDKGDRNTQYF.

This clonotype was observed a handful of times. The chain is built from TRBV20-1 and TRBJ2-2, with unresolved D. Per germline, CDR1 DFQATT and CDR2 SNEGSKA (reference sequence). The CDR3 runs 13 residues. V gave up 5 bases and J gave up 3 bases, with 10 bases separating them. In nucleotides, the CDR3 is TGCAGTGCTCCGGACGTTGACACCGGGGAGCTGTTTTTT. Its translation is CSAPDVDTGELFF.

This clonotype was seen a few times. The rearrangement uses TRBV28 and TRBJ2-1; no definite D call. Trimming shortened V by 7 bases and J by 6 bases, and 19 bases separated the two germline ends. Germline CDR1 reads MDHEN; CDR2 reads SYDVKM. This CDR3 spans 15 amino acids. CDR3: CASTPLGPGGNEQFF. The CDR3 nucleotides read TGTGCCAGCACCCCCCTAGGCCCAGGTGGCAATGAGCAGTTCTTC.

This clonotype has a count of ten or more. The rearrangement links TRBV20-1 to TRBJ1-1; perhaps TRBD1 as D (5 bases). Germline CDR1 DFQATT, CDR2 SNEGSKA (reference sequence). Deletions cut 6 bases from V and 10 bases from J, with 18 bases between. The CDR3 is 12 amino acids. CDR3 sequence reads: CSASRTPRGAFF. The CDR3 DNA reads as TGCAGTGCCAGTCGGACACCCCGGGGAGCTTTCTTT.

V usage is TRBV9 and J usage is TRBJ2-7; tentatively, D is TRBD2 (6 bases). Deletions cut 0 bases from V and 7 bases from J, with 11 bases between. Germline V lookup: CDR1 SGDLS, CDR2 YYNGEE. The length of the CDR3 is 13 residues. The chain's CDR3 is CASSVDPRGEQYF. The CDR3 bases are TGTGCCAGCAGCGTAGACCCCCGGGGGGAGCAGTACTTC.

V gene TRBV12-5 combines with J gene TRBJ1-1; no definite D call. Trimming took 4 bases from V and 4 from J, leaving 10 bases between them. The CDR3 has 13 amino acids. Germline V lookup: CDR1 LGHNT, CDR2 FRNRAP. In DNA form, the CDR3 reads TGTGCTAGTGGTTCGCTCGCGGGCACTGAAGCTTTCTTT. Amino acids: CASGSLAGTEAFF.

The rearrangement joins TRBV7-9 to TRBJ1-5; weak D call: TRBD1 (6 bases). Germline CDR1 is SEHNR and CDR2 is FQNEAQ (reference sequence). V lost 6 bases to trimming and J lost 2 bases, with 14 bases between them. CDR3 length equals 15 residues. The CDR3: CASSPGAWGNQPQHF. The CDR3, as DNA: TGTGCCAGCAGTCCAGGGGCATGGGGCAATCAGCCCCAGCATTTT.

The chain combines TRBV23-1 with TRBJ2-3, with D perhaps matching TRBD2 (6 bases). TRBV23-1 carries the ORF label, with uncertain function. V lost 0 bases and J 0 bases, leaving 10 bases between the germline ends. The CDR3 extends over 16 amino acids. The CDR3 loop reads CASSQSERASTDTQYF. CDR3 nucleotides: TGCGCCAGCAGTCAATCGGAGCGGGCCAGCACAGATACGCAGTATTTT.

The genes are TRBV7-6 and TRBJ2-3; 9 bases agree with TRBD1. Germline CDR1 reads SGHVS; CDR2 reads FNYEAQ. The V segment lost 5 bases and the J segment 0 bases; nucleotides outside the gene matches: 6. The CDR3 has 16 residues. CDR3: CASSRTGGPSTDTQYF. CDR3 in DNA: TGTGCCAGCAGCCGTACAGGGGGCCCTAGCACAGATACGCAGTATTTT.

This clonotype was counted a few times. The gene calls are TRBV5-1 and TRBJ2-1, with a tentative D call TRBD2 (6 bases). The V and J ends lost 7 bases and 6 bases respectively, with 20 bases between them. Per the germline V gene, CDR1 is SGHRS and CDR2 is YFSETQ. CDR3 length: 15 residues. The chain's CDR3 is CASGPLAGRGNEQFF. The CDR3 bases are TGCGCCAGCGGCCCCCTGGCGGGAAGAGGCAATGAGCAGTTCTTC.

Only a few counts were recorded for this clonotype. Here the CDR3 DNA reads TGTGCCAGCAGTTACTTACCCCCAGGGATCACCGGGGAGCTGTTTTTT. This gives the protein CASSYLPPGITGELFF. The chain joins TRBV6-5 to TRBJ2-2, with D perhaps matching TRBD1 (5 bases). Germline lookup yields CDR1 MNHEY and CDR2 SVGAGI. The V and J ends lost 1 base and 4 bases respectively, with 13 bases between them. The CDR3 covers 16 residues.

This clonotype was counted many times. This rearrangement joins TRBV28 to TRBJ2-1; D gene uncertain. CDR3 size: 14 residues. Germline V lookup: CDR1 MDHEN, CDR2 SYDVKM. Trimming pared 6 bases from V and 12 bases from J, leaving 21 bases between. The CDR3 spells CASRPNLGSVGQFF. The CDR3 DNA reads TGTGCCAGCAGGCCCAACTTGGGATCCGTCGGGCAGTTCTTC.

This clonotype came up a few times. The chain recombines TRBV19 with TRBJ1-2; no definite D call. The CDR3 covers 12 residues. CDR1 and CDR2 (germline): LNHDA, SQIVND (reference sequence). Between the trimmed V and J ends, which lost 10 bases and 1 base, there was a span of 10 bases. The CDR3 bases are TGTGCCACCGCGCGGGTTAACTATGGCTACACCTTC. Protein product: CATARVNYGYTF.

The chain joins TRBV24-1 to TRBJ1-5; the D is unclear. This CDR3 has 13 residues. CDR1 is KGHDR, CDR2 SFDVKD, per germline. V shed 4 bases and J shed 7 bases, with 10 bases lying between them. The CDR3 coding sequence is TGTGCCACCAGTGAAATGACGAGCCAGCCCCAGCATTTT. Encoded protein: CATSEMTSQPQHF.

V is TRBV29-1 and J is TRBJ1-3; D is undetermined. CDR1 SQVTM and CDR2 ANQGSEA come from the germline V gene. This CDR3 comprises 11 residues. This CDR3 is CRADTGNTIYF. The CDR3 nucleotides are TGCAGGGCAGACACCGGAAACACCATATATTTT.